This TCR beta chain was identified during a study of blood T cell repertoires in COVID-19. Per the study methods: Amplification from reference gene primers served as the basis for estimated nucleated cell counts. Measured with immunoSEQ multiplex PCR; TCRdb has only the in-frame clones, and not every one. D and trimming were read from the DNA, whereas the V and J calls and clone size are those reported in that table. The table lists tens of thousands of clones, around 80% of them singletons, with about 26% in the top ten. The CDR3 sequence is 15 residues long. Germline CDR1 is SGHTA and CDR2 is FQGNSA. The V end was cut by 5 bases, the J end by 3 bases, with 16 bases between.

The TCR was taken from a man between 60 and 75 years old with active or convalescent COVID-19. Material for sequencing was peripheral blood. The chain combines TRBV7-2 with TRBJ1-1; D gene uncertain. CDR3 nucleotides: TGTGCCAGCAGCAATAGGGAGGGTGGGTACACTGAAGCTTTCTTT. It translates to CASSNREGGYTEAFF.